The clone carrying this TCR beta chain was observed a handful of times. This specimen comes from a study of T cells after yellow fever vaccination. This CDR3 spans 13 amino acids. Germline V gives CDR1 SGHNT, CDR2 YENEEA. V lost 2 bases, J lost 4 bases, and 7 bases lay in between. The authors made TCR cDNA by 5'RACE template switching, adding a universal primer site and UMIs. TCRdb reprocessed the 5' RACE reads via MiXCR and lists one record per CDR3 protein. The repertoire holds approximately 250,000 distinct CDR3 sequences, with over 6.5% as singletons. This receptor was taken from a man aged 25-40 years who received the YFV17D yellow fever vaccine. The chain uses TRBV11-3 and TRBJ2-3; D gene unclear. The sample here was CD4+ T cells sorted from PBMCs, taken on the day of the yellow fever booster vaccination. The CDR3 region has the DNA TGTGCCAGCAGCTTAACAAGGTCAGATACGCAGTATTTT. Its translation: CASSLTRSDTQYF.